The clone carrying this TCR beta chain was detected ten times or more. Its antigen remains unknown. This record belongs to a study of T cells in Graves' hyperthyroidism and ophthalmopathy. General observations from the study: Ophthalmopathy was identified by the model a median around 6 months ahead of onset.

RNA transcripts served as the template for amplifying TCR beta CDR3 regions. First-round RT-PCR of the TCR CDR3 relied on the HTBI primer set. MiXCR was run by TCRdb on the multiplex PCR reads, yielding one entry per CDR3 protein. The sample lists roughly 99,000 distinct CDR3 sequences; 15% to 20% were seen once. CDR1 is MNHNS and CDR2 is SASEGT in the germline V gene. The CDR3 consists of 14 residues. Trimming removed 3 bases from V and 2 bases from J; junction bases left unmatched: 3. The sample consisted of blood. The rearrangement links TRBV6-1 to TRBJ2-7; 8 bases fit TRBD2. The source of this sequence is a woman aged 45 to 65 with Graves' hyperthyroidism. CDR3 bases: TGTGCCAGCAGTGACATAGCGGGAACCTACGAGCAGTACGTC. Amino acids: CASSDIAGTYEQYV.